This is a list of T cell receptor beta chains from one sample in a study of tumor-infiltrating lymphocytes in primary liver carcinoma. MiXCR, applied by TCRdb to the multiplex PCR reads, yields one record per CDR3 protein. The sample has approximately 53,000 distinct CDR3 sequences; over 75% are singletons. The sample taken for sequencing was liver tumor tissue from sampling region 5. All receptors derive from a man aged 40-49 years with primary liver carcinoma and hepatitis B virus infection. Both conserved end residues are part of each CDR3. The order of the fields is CDR3 protein, CDR3 DNA, J gene, clone size, D gene, V gene. The D gene is left open where the match is weak. Expanded clones are given a class, and other clones once, few, many or no size at all.

CDR3 protein: CTSSPGGEQFF; CDR3 DNA: TGTACCAGCAGCCCAGGTGGTGAGCAGTTCTTC; J gene: TRBJ2-1; clone size: NA; D gene: NA; V gene: TRBV6-6
CDR3 protein: CASSVGTDTQYF; CDR3 DNA: TGTGCCAGCAGCGTAGGGACAGATACGCAGTATTTT; J gene: TRBJ2-3; clone size: NA; D gene: NA; V gene: TRBV9
CDR3 protein: CASSFLGQANYDYTF; CDR3 DNA: TGTGCCAGCAGCTTTCTTGGACAGGCTAACTATGACTACACCTTC; J gene: TRBJ1-2; clone size: NA; D gene: TRBD1; V gene: TRBV6-6
CDR3 protein: CSSFAGTSGTKNIQYF; CDR3 DNA: TGTTCCAGCTTTGCCGGGACTAGCGGGACCAAAAACATTCAGTATTTC; J gene: TRBJ2-4; clone size: NA; D gene: TRBD2; V gene: TRBV11-1
CDR3 protein: CVSSYGGRGHTYEQYF; CDR3 DNA: TGTGTTAGCAGTTACGGAGGCAGGGGACATACCTACGAGCAGTACTTC; J gene: TRBJ2-7; clone size: NA; D gene: NA; V gene: TRBV6-5
CDR3 protein: CASSYRGSGELFF; CDR3 DNA: TGTGCCAGCAGCTACCGGGGGAGCGGGGAGCTGTTTTTT; J gene: TRBJ2-2; clone size: many; D gene: NA; V gene: TRBV2
CDR3 protein: CVSASGSGEQFF; CDR3 DNA: TGTGTCAGCGCGTCAGGGTCCGGTGAGCAGTTCTTC; J gene: TRBJ2-1; clone size: NA; D gene: NA; V gene: TRBV6-5
CDR3 protein: CASSAAVSDEQYF; CDR3 DNA: TGTGCCAGCAGCGCCGCGGTTAGCGACGAGCAGTACTTC; J gene: TRBJ2-7; clone size: NA; D gene: NA; V gene: TRBV9
CDR3 protein: CASSLNGVTLPLHF; CDR3 DNA: TGTGCCAGCAGCTTGAACGGGGTAACCCTCCCCCTCCACTTT; J gene: TRBJ1-6; clone size: NA; D gene: NA; V gene: TRBV7-2
CDR3 protein: CASSGTAGVSDMQYF; CDR3 DNA: TGCGCCAGCAGTGGCACAGCGGGAGTATCAGATATGCAGTATTTT; J gene: TRBJ2-3; clone size: NA; D gene: TRBD2; V gene: TRBV5-1
CDR3 protein: CASSYEVPYGQYF; CDR3 DNA: TGTGCCAGTAGTTACGAGGTACCCTATGGGCAGTATTTC; J gene: TRBJ2-7; clone size: few; D gene: NA; V gene: TRBV6-2/TRBV6-3
CDR3 protein: CTSSQPGTGNGYTF; CDR3 DNA: TGCACCAGCAGTCAACCCGGGACAGGGAATGGCTACACCTTC; J gene: TRBJ1-2; clone size: NA; D gene: TRBD1; V gene: TRBV4-3
CDR3 protein: CASSDQAGDQETQYF; CDR3 DNA: TGTGCCAGCAGTGATCAAGCGGGGGACCAAGAGACCCAGTACTTC; J gene: TRBJ2-5; clone size: medium-sized; D gene: TRBD2; V gene: TRBV6-1
CDR3 protein: CASSAGQQLF; CDR3 DNA: TGCGCCAGTAGCGCGGGACAGCAGCTCTTC; J gene: TRBJ2-1; clone size: NA; D gene: NA; V gene: TRBV4-1
CDR3 protein: CSVELGQRNLGETQYF; CDR3 DNA: TGCAGCGTTGAGTTAGGACAACGAAATCTGGGGGAGACCCAGTACTTC; J gene: TRBJ2-5; clone size: many; D gene: NA; V gene: TRBV29-1
CDR3 protein: CASLRTASGANVLTF; CDR3 DNA: TGTGCCAGCCTTAGAACAGCCTCTGGGGCCAACGTCCTGACTTTC; J gene: TRBJ2-6; clone size: few; D gene: NA; V gene: TRBV6-6
CDR3 protein: CASSQASAGGYTF; CDR3 DNA: TGTGCCAGCAGCCAGGCGAGTGCGGGTGGCTACACCTTC; J gene: TRBJ1-2; clone size: many; D gene: NA; V gene: TRBV14
CDR3 protein: CASSPLWASTEAFF; CDR3 DNA: TGTGCCAGCAGCCCCCTCTGGGCGAGCACTGAAGCTTTCTTT; J gene: TRBJ1-1; clone size: NA; D gene: NA; V gene: TRBV11-2
CDR3 protein: CASSSSLAGNSYNEQFF; CDR3 DNA: TGTGCCAGCAGCTCGTCACTAGCGGGTAACTCCTACAATGAGCAGTTCTTC; J gene: TRBJ2-1; clone size: once; D gene: TRBD2; V gene: TRBV7-9
CDR3 protein: CASSRRQGPDTQYF; CDR3 DNA: TGCGCCAGCAGCCGGAGACAGGGCCCAGATACACAGTATTTT; J gene: TRBJ2-3; clone size: NA; D gene: TRBD1; V gene: TRBV4-3
CDR3 protein: CVSSYPGTSRSNERFF; CDR3 DNA: TGTGTCAGCAGCTACCCCGGGACTAGCCGTAGCAATGAGCGGTTCTTC; J gene: TRBJ2-1; clone size: NA; D gene: TRBD2; V gene: TRBV11-2
CDR3 protein: CANSKAGVETQYF; CDR3 DNA: TGTGCCAACAGCAAAGCGGGAGTCGAGACCCAATACTTC; J gene: TRBJ2-5; clone size: NA; D gene: TRBD2; V gene: TRBV5-6
CDR3 protein: CASSQRQGHAYEQYF; CDR3 DNA: TGCGCCAGCAGCCAAAGACAGGGGCACGCCTACGAGCAGTACTTC; J gene: TRBJ2-7; clone size: NA; D gene: TRBD1; V gene: TRBV4-1
CDR3 protein: CASSEALGRLQETQYF; CDR3 DNA: TGTGCCAGCAGTGAAGCACTTGGACGCCTACAAGAGACCCAGTACTTC; J gene: TRBJ2-5; clone size: NA; D gene: NA; V gene: TRBV6-1
CDR3 protein: CASSWPQAGEMGTQYF; CDR3 DNA: TGTGCCAGCAGTTGGCCTCAAGCGGGAGAAATGGGGACCCAGTATTTC; J gene: TRBJ2-5; clone size: NA; D gene: TRBD2; V gene: TRBV6-2/TRBV6-3
CDR3 protein: CASNPGTSGGSSYNEQFF; CDR3 DNA: TGTGCTAGCAACCCCGGGACTAGCGGGGGAAGCTCCTACAATGAGCAGTTCTTC; J gene: TRBJ2-1; clone size: NA; D gene: TRBD2; V gene: TRBV7-9
CDR3 protein: CASSPQPSFSEQFF; CDR3 DNA: TGTGCCAGCAGCCCTCAGCCCAGCTTTAGTGAGCAGTTCTTC; J gene: TRBJ2-1; clone size: NA; D gene: NA; V gene: TRBV6-5
CDR3 protein: CASSLARGVYEQYF; CDR3 DNA: TGTGCCAGCAGCTTAGCGCGTGGAGTCTACGAGCAGTACTTC; J gene: TRBJ2-7; clone size: NA; D gene: NA; V gene: TRBV7-2
CDR3 protein: CSVATGSGMNTEAFF; CDR3 DNA: TGCAGCGTCGCGACAGGGTCGGGAATGAACACTGAAGCTTTCTTT; J gene: TRBJ1-1; clone size: NA; D gene: TRBD1; V gene: TRBV29-1
CDR3 protein: CSVTVPLSYEQYF; CDR3 DNA: TGCAGCGTGACAGTCCCCCTCTCCTACGAGCAGTACTTC; J gene: TRBJ2-7; clone size: many; D gene: NA; V gene: TRBV29-1
CDR3 protein: CASSFAGPYNEQFF; CDR3 DNA: TGTGCCAGCAGCTTCGCCGGCCCCTACAATGAGCAGTTCTTC; J gene: TRBJ2-1; clone size: large; D gene: NA; V gene: TRBV11-3
CDR3 protein: CASSRDGSLVKNIQYF; CDR3 DNA: TGCGCCAGCAGCCGAGATGGCAGCCTAGTCAAAAACATTCAGTACTTC; J gene: TRBJ2-4; clone size: NA; D gene: NA; V gene: TRBV4-3
CDR3 protein: CASSLGGLSSYEQYF; CDR3 DNA: TGTGCCAGCAGCTTGGGAGGCCTTAGCTCCTACGAGCAGTACTTC; J gene: TRBJ2-7; clone size: many; D gene: NA; V gene: TRBV5-4
CDR3 protein: CAITSVEGRSGELFF; CDR3 DNA: TGTGCCATCACTTCAGTCGAGGGCCGATCCGGTGAGCTGTTTTTT; J gene: TRBJ2-2; clone size: NA; D gene: NA; V gene: TRBV28
CDR3 protein: CPSSLVLAGASEQYF; CDR3 DNA: TGTCCCAGTAGCTTAGTCCTAGCGGGGGCTAGCGAGCAGTACTTC; J gene: TRBJ2-7; clone size: NA; D gene: TRBD2; V gene: TRBV11-2
CDR3 protein: CASSLGHNTDTQCF; CDR3 DNA: TGTGCCAGCAGCTTGGGACACAACACAGATACGCAGTGTTTT; J gene: TRBJ2-3; clone size: NA; D gene: NA; V gene: TRBV5-1
CDR3 protein: CASSFLGPSLSPYNSPLHF; CDR3 DNA: TGTGCCAGCAGTTTTCTGGGACCGTCGCTGAGCCCCTATAATTCACCCCTCCACTTT; J gene: TRBJ1-6; clone size: NA; D gene: NA; V gene: TRBV28
CDR3 protein: CASMGGSSGTNTGELFF; CDR3 DNA: TGTGCCAGCATGGGGGGATCTAGCGGGACCAACACCGGGGAGCTGTTTTTT; J gene: TRBJ2-2; clone size: few; D gene: TRBD2; V gene: TRBV5-4
CDR3 protein: CASSLGFGGRNKQFF; CDR3 DNA: TGTGCCAGCAGCTTAGGCTTTGGCGGGAGGAATAAGCAATTCTTC; J gene: TRBJ2-1; clone size: NA; D gene: TRBD2; V gene: TRBV7-8
CDR3 protein: CASSSTFERSSRDTQYF; CDR3 DNA: TGTGCCAGCAGTTCCACCTTCGAGCGGTCTAGCAGAGATACGCAGTATTTT; J gene: TRBJ2-3; clone size: NA; D gene: NA; V gene: TRBV28
CDR3 protein: CASSMGGDRGISHSGTNVLSF; CDR3 DNA: TGTGCCAGCAGCATGGGGGGAGACAGGGGCATTTCCCACTCTGGGACCAACGTCCTGTCTTTC; J gene: TRBJ2-6; clone size: NA; D gene: TRBD1; V gene: TRBV11-2
CDR3 protein: CVISSGRGETQYF; CDR3 DNA: TGTGTCATCAGTTCAGGGCGGGGAGAGACCCAGTACTTC; J gene: TRBJ2-5; clone size: few; D gene: NA; V gene: TRBV10-3
CDR3 protein: CASNTREDQPQHF; CDR3 DNA: TGTGCCAGCAATACCAGGGAGGATCAGCCCCAGCATTTC; J gene: TRBJ1-5; clone size: NA; D gene: NA; V gene: TRBV6-1
CDR3 protein: CASSLREGRTSGLGSYEHYF; CDR3 DNA: TGTGCCAGCAGCTTGAGGGAGGGGCGGACTAGCGGGCTCGGCTCCTACGAGCACTACTTC; J gene: TRBJ2-7; clone size: NA; D gene: TRBD2; V gene: TRBV11-2
CDR3 protein: CSVHTSGSWGETQYF; CDR3 DNA: TGCAGCGTTCACACTAGCGGGAGTTGGGGAGAGACCCAGTACTTC; J gene: TRBJ2-5; clone size: NA; D gene: TRBD2; V gene: TRBV29-1
CDR3 protein: CSGASGWGMNTGAFF; CDR3 DNA: TGCAGCGGTGCCTCAGGATGGGGCATGAACACTGGAGCTTTCTTT; J gene: TRBJ1-1; clone size: NA; D gene: NA; V gene: TRBV29-1
CDR3 protein: CASSLVGWGGHEQHF; CDR3 DNA: TGCGCCAGCAGCTTAGTAGGATGGGGCGGCCACGAGCAGCACTTC; J gene: TRBJ2-7; clone size: NA; D gene: NA; V gene: TRBV11-3
CDR3 protein: CSVFGQTNHGCTF; CDR3 DNA: TGCAGCGTTTTCGGACAGACAAACCATGGCTGCACCTTC; J gene: TRBJ1-2; clone size: NA; D gene: NA; V gene: TRBV29-1
CDR3 protein: CASSMTAGNQPQHF; CDR3 DNA: TGTGCCAGCAGTATGACAGCGGGAAATCAGCCCCAGCATTTT; J gene: TRBJ1-5; clone size: once; D gene: NA; V gene: TRBV7-8
CDR3 protein: CASSPEIGEAFF; CDR3 DNA: TGTGCCAGCAGCCCGGAGATAGGTGAAGCTTTCTTT; J gene: TRBJ1-1; clone size: NA; D gene: NA; V gene: TRBV5-1
CDR3 protein: CASSVLDGHTIYF; CDR3 DNA: TGTGCCAGCAGTGTTTTAGATGGACACACCATATATTTT; J gene: TRBJ1-3; clone size: NA; D gene: NA; V gene: TRBV6-6
CDR3 protein: CSATPDTGAEAFF; CDR3 DNA: TGCAGTGCCACCCCGGACACCGGGGCTGAAGCTTTCTTT; J gene: TRBJ1-1; clone size: once; D gene: NA; V gene: TRBV20-1
CDR3 protein: CAISGPGKREQYF; CDR3 DNA: TGTGCTATCAGTGGGCCGGGGAAGCGCGAGCAGTACTTC; J gene: TRBJ2-7; clone size: many; D gene: NA; V gene: TRBV10-3
CDR3 protein: CSVEDGTSQETQYF; CDR3 DNA: TGCAGCGTTGAAGATGGGACGTCCCAAGAGACCCAGTACTTC; J gene: TRBJ2-5; clone size: medium-sized; D gene: NA; V gene: TRBV29-1
CDR3 protein: CASSPGTGGYEQYF; CDR3 DNA: TGTGCCAGCAGCCCCGGGACAGGTGGATACGAGCAGTACTTC; J gene: TRBJ2-7; clone size: NA; D gene: TRBD1; V gene: TRBV28
CDR3 protein: CASGFHTSWAFF; CDR3 DNA: TGCGCCAGCGGTTTTCATACAAGCTGGGCTTTCTTT; J gene: TRBJ1-1; clone size: NA; D gene: NA; V gene: TRBV12-3/TRBV12-4
CDR3 protein: CASSSARPKIHQPQHF; CDR3 DNA: TGTGCCAGCAGCTCGGCGAGGCCCAAGATCCATCAACCCCAGCATTTT; J gene: TRBJ1-5; clone size: once; D gene: NA; V gene: TRBV7-8
CDR3 protein: CTSSLTGSGEYEQYF; CDR3 DNA: TGTACCAGCAGCTTAACGGGATCAGGAGAATACGAGCAGTACTTT; J gene: TRBJ2-7; clone size: NA; D gene: NA; V gene: TRBV11-1
CDR3 protein: CASSSNPGTSGRNEQFF; CDR3 DNA: TGTGCCAGCAGTTCGAATCCCGGGACTAGCGGGAGAAATGAGCAGTTCTTC; J gene: TRBJ2-1; clone size: many; D gene: TRBD2; V gene: TRBV28
CDR3 protein: CASGQGAANTEALF; CDR3 DNA: TGCGCCAGCGGACAGGGAGCAGCGAACACTGAAGCTTTATTC; J gene: TRBJ1-1; clone size: NA; D gene: TRBD1; V gene: TRBV10-2